The following is a TCR beta chain sequence with its context. Its antigen is still unknown. No per-base quality is available; no much larger clone lies one base away. The sample comes from a study of shared clonotypes between healthy human individuals (TCRdb year 2020). Context from the whole study: Two women and three men aged 18 to 49 years were included in the cohort. To estimate repertoire size and how much clonotypes are shared between individuals, the study performed deep sequencing of blood TCR repertoires from 4 to 6 healthy adults. For each donor, CD4 naive and CD4 memory were each run on three plates, CD8 naive on two plates, and CD8 memory on one plate. Between about 0.94 and 10 billion PBMCs per donor were obtained by leukapheresis. Libraries were prepared and TCR repertoires were sequenced by different laboratories using diverse techniques, in order to increase sequencing depth and limit assay-specific biases.

TCR CDR3 regions were amplified from genomic DNA by multiplex PCR using the deep immunoSEQ assay. Extracted genomic DNA from each cell subset was spread evenly across all wells of several immunoSEQ 96-well plates, with each plate serving as a replicate. For sorted subsets, about 200 ng genomic DNA, equal to about 30,000 T cell genomes, was loaded into each replicate PCR. The purified libraries were quantified using a Qubit 3.0 fluorometer, sized with a Bioanalyzer 2100, and then quantified again using the KAPA Library Quantification kit. Every immunoSEQ 96-well plate was sequenced on a separate single-read 150-cycle Illumina NextSeq 550 flow cell. The paper's data handling went like this. Because only junctional sequences without quality scores were contained in the immunoSEQ output, filtering matching that applied to full-length reads could not be performed. Sequences were annotated with PyIR, a Python wrapper for IgBLAST v1.9, using IMGT germline references to assign V/J genes and CDR3. Reads were filtered out if the reads had weak V/J assignments (E-value above 1e-6), no CDR3, stop codons, out-of-frame junctions, or ambiguous translated residues. V3J clonotypes were defined by identical inferred V gene, J gene, and CDR3 amino acid sequence. Percentage overlap between repertoires was calculated by dividing the number of shared unique clonotypes by the size of the smaller repertoire. Three approaches were used to assess repertoire richness: RTK rarefaction, the Chao1 estimator, and Recon v2.1 estimates of unobserved clonotypes. OLGA was used to compute generation probabilities for all TCRbeta clonotypes that the gDNA method yielded from a handful of donors. The table was pulled from immuneACCESS by TCRdb, which kept in-frame rearrangements only. Such tables lose some clones; where checked, under half of the loss comes from unresolved V genes, and the rest has no known cause. That table is the source of V, J and clone size, and D and trimming were worked out from the DNA. The sample table holds about 2.3 million clones, of which around 93% were seen once. The top ten clonotypes cover more than 0.35% of the sample.

General findings and caveats noted by the study authors: Even with the large sequencing depth, rarefaction of the sorted-subset datasets indicated that sequencing was incomplete. Roughly 5% of naive CD4, around 3.5% of naive CD8, 2% to 2.5% of memory CD4, and approximately 0.4% of memory CD8 clonotypes were shared across a few donors. Higher generation probabilities were observed for clonotypes shared by all four sorted-subset donors than for non-shared clonotypes. Because the study included only a small number of donors, the genetic and exposure-history diversity represented was limited. Naive subsets generally had larger estimated clonotype richness than memory subsets did. Based on pairwise subsampling, the degree of clonotype sharing among donors was expected to be affected by sequencing depth. Sampling was limited to blood, and TCR repertoires in tissue likely differ from TCR repertoires in blood.

The donors were healthy, HIV-negative adults with no recently reported acute infections or vaccinations. Every donor was a Caucasian adult residing in Nashville, Tennessee, USA. CD4+ T cells were enriched by magnetic negative selection; naive cells were then positively selected on CD45RA, and the negative fraction formed the memory subset. Blood was obtained by leukapheresis, after which PBMCs were separated by Ficoll-Histopaque density gradient centrifugation and cryopreserved in liquid nitrogen vapor phase. Analytical flow cytometry was used to check the purity and quantity of every magnetically sorted T cell population. Genomic DNA was isolated from each sorted fraction and quantified by UV absorbance on a Nanodrop 2000c. The CDR3 starts with the cysteine, ends with the phenylalanine, and has 14 residues. Here the CDR3 DNA is all that survives: 42 bases in frame from base 1. V is reduced by 1 base and J by 0 bases, leaving a spacing of 7 bases between them. The germline V gene gives CDR1 as SGHDN and CDR2 as FVKESK.

In this chain, TRBV14 is recombined with TRBJ2-7, and perhaps TRBD2 as D gene, on 5 matching bases. The source of this sequence is a young man in good health. Some clones in this sample may be carry-over from other donors' samples. The sample taken for sequencing was naive CD4+ T cells from PBMCs. The sample's cell subset or site, from its label and the paper: CD45RA+ positively selected. The nucleotide sequence reads as follows: TGTGCCAGCAGCCAAGCGGGGTCCTCCTACGAGCAGTACTTC. Translated, it reads CASSQAGSSYEQYF.